The clone carrying this T cell receptor beta chain is a singleton in its sample. Using immunoSEQ multiplex PCR, the repertoire was profiled, and TCRdb retains in-frame clones only, with some absent. This repertoire shows about 2.1 million clones, roughly 91% found once; its top ten account for approximately 1.7%. This entry belongs to a study of shared clonotypes between healthy human individuals. Naive-designated CD8 cells lacked CD45RO, were positively enriched for CCR7, and omitted terminally differentiated effector memory CD45RA+ cells. J lost 2 bases, V lost 5 bases, and 11 bases had no gene match. CDR3 size: 17 residues. Germline CDR1 and CDR2: SGHVS and FNYEAQ.

This sequence originates from a young man in good health. Some clones in this sample may be carry-over from other donors' samples. The chain has TRBV7-6 and TRBJ2-3, with TRBD2 matching over 9 bases. Material for sequencing was naive CD8+ T cells from PBMCs. DNA of the CDR3: TGTGCCAGCAGCCCTAGGTCCAGCGGGAGGCCCACAGATACGCAGTATTTT. Translation gives CASSPRSSGRPTDTQYF.